This entry concerns a single T cell receptor (beta chain). What it recognizes is unknown. Unique molecular identifiers were affixed to single, distinct cDNA molecules. A single record per CDR3 protein comes from TCRdb applying MiXCR to the 5' RACE reads. The profile shows 100,000 to 150,000 distinct CDR3 sequences, 14% to 15% of them singletons. The record originates from a study of early T cells in non-severe SARS-CoV-2 infection. Looking at the study overall: Sequencing was performed on bulk RNA from unsorted whole blood, leaving chains unpaired. Study-wide results and caveats: Matching results from VDJdb favored anti-spike CD8 responses, leaving private and CD4 specificities undetected.

V lost 1 base, J lost 7 bases, and 11 bases lay in between. This CDR3 region has 12 residues. Germline-derived CDR1 and CDR2 are DFQATT and SNEGSKA (reference sequence). The receptor was isolated from an adult who was a healthcare worker with PCR-confirmed SARS-CoV-2 infection or an uninfected control (not recorded which). The sequenced sample consisted of whole blood. The chain has TRBV20-1 and TRBJ2-7, with D unresolved. This CDR3 reads CSARGPEREQYF. CDR3 bases: TGCAGTGCTAGAGGGCCCGAACGGGAGCAGTACTTC.